Below are 8 T cell receptor beta chains sequenced from a single sample in a study of blood T cell repertoires in COVID-19. The assay was immunoSEQ multiplex PCR, and TCRdb's table has in-frame clones only and misses some. In the table there are fewer than 300,000 clones, about 85% of which are singletons. Sequences were obtained from peripheral blood. These receptors originate from a human donor with COVID-19, enrolled during active disease. The donor label of this sample is uncertain.

This sequence joins TRBV29-1 and TRBJ2-7, with 9 bases that match TRBD1. V was pared by 5 bases and J by 2 bases, with 4 bases of the junction left unmatched. The CDR3 runs to 13 residues. Looked up from germline, CDR1 is SQVTM and CDR2 is ANQGSEA. DNA of the CDR3: TGCAGCGTTCCTGGGACAGGGACCTACGAGCAGTACTTC. Its translation is CSVPGTGTYEQYF.

The rearrangement links TRBV27 to TRBJ1-3, with 8 positions matching TRBD1. With V trimmed by 6 bases and J by 4 bases, 8 bases remained unmatched. CDR1 is MNHEY and CDR2 is SMNVEV in the germline V gene (reference sequence). The CDR3 loop spans 15 amino acids. The CDR3 DNA is TGTGCCAGCAGCCAGACAGGGGTAGGCGGAAACACCATATATTTT. Translating gives CASSQTGVGGNTIYF.

The gene calls are TRBV4-1 and TRBJ1-4; perhaps TRBD1 as D (5 bases). The CDR3 is made up of 15 amino acids. V was trimmed by 0 bases and J by 8 bases, leaving 13 bases between them. The V gene's germline CDR1 is MGHRA and CDR2 YSYEKL. The CDR3 here is CASSQDGVRDEKLFF. In nucleotides, the CDR3 is TGCGCCAGCAGCCAAGATGGGGTGCGGGACGAAAAACTGTTTTTT.

The CDR3 sequence: CASSLKVPQAGETQYF. The CDR3 bases are TGTGCCAGCAGCTTAAAGGTTCCACAAGCAGGAGAGACCCAGTACTTC. This chain joins TRBV7-3 and TRBJ2-5; D gene unclear. In germline, CDR1 is SGHTA, CDR2 FQGTGA. The CDR3 extends over 16 amino acids. V lost 1 base and J 4 bases, leaving 16 bases between the germline ends.

The J gene is TRBJ2-7, the V gene TRBV11-2; the D gene is possibly TRBD1 (5 bases). This CDR3 spans 15 amino acids. The V end was cut by 4 bases, the J end by 0 bases, with 13 bases between. CDR1 is SGHAT, CDR2 FQNNGV, per germline. The CDR3 sequence is CASSSTALGSYEQYF. CDR3 bases: TGTGCCAGCAGCTCGACAGCGTTGGGCTCCTACGAGCAGTACTTC.

A note on this clone: At the DNA level, this CDR3 is encoded by other sequences in the same sample as well. J is TRBJ1-3 and V is TRBV5-4; 8 bases are shared with TRBD1. The CDR3 runs to 15 residues. Germline V gene sequence: CDR1 SGHNT, CDR2 YYREEE (reference sequence). V lost 2 bases and J lost 0; bases outside the gene matches: 1. In DNA, the CDR3 is TGTGCCAGCAGCTTAGGGACAGGCTCTGGAAACACCATATATTTT. It translates to CASSLGTGSGNTIYF.

The chain is built from TRBV11-2 and TRBJ2-1, with TRBD1 matching over 9 bases. Trimming removed 8 bases from V and 2 bases from J; junction bases left unmatched: 7. The CDR3 loop spans 15 amino acids. CDR1 is SGHAT, CDR2 FQNNGV, per germline. CDR3 residues: CASGNTGGAYNEQFF. For the CDR3, the DNA is TGTGCCAGCGGAAACACAGGGGGCGCCTACAATGAGCAGTTCTTC.

The chain has TRBV9 and TRBJ2-7, with TRBD2 identical over 15 bases. This CDR3 comprises 17 residues. V lost 0 bases to trimming and J lost 5 bases; unmatched junction nucleotides: 6. Germline-derived CDR1 and CDR2 are SGDLS and YYNGEE. The CDR3 reads CASSVDVGTSGRNEQYF. The CDR3 DNA is TGTGCCAGCAGCGTAGATGTCGGGACTAGCGGGAGGAACGAGCAGTACTTC.